This record covers a single TCR beta chain. Its antigen is not known. The sample belongs to a study of OX40 agonist ivuxolimab in advanced cancers. Notes on the study in general: There was clonal expansion of CD4+ and CD8+ blood T cells by week 6 at 0.1 to 3.0 mg/kg.

Generated by immunoSEQ multiplex PCR, the TCRdb table keeps only in-frame clones and is missing some. Of 63,000 or so clones in the sample, about 90% were seen once. Germline-derived CDR1 and CDR2 are MDHEN and SYDVKM. The ends lost 6 bases at V and 6 bases at J; junction bases unmatched: 6. The length of the CDR3 is 15 residues. This sequence was found in an adult with an advanced solid tumor such as melanoma, head and neck, liver or kidney cancer. The chain uses TRBV28 and TRBJ2-2, with 11 bases lining up with TRBD2. The sample consisted of CD4+ or CD8+ T cells sorted from blood, taken in a trial of the OX40 agonist ivuxolimab. As DNA, the CDR3 is TGTGCCAGCAGCCTTACTAGCGGGGGAGCCGGGGAGCTGTTTTTT. Translating gives CASSLTSGGAGELFF.